These T cell receptor beta chains were read from a single sample in a study of shared clonotypes between healthy human individuals. The table came from immunoSEQ multiplex PCR; TCRdb's copy has only in-frame clones and leaves some out. The profile shows 1.4 million to 1.5 million clones, roughly 95% of them singletons. Material: naive CD4+ T cells sorted from blood. The receptors were sampled from a man aged 25-40 years in good health. The CDR3 runs from the conserved cysteine through the conserved F or W. Fields, in order: V gene, J gene, D gene, clone size, CDR3 length, CDR3 DNA, CDR3 protein. D genes are given only for firm matches. Not every row has a clone size; where given, it reads once, few, many or a size class.

TRBV4-1	TRBJ2-5	.	.	14	TGCGCCAGCAGCCAAGATACGGGGCAAGAGACCCAGTACTTC	CASSQDTGQETQYF
TRBV2	TRBJ2-3	TRBD2	.	15	TGTGCCAGCAGTGAAGATTGGGCGGGAGTGGATACGCAGTATTTT	CASSEDWAGVDTQYF
TRBV4-1	TRBJ1-2	.	.	13	TGCGCCAGCAGCCAAGACCCAGATTATGGCTACACCTTC	CASSQDPDYGYTF
TRBV27	TRBJ2-7	TRBD2	once	12	TGTGCCAGCCGTAGCGGGAGGTACGAGCAGTACTTC	CASRSGRYEQYF
TRBV6-5	TRBJ1-3	.	.	13	TGTGCCAGCAGTTACCTGATTGGAAACACCATATATTTT	CASSYLIGNTIYF
TRBV5-1	TRBJ2-3	TRBD2	.	13	TGCGCCAGCAGTGGCGGGGGTACAGATACGCAGTATTTT	CASSGGGTDTQYF
TRBV19	TRBJ2-1	TRBD2	.	15	TGTGCCAGTCGAACCGGGACTAGCGGGAGCAATGAGCAGTTCTTC	CASRTGTSGSNEQFF
TRBV11-3	TRBJ2-6	.	once	14	TGTGCCAGCAGCTTAGGCCCTGGGGCCAACGTCCTGACTTTC	CASSLGPGANVLTF
TRBV7-2	TRBJ2-1	.	once	15	TGTGCCAGCAGCTTAGAAGGGGCGTTCCTCAATGAGCAGTTCTTC	CASSLEGAFLNEQFF
TRBV7-2	TRBJ2-7	.	.	12	TGTGCCAGCAGCTTACATAATATCGAGCAGTACTTC	CASSLHNIEQYF
TRBV19	TRBJ2-5	.	.	12	TGTGCCAGTAGTATTGGTGAAGGGACCCAGTACTTC	CASSIGEGTQYF
TRBV2	TRBJ1-4	.	.	17	TGTGCCAGCAGCAGAAAAACCGACGGTTTTGAGTATGAAAAACTGTTTTTT	CASSRKTDGFEYEKLFF
TRBV2	TRBJ2-5	TRBD2	once	15	TGTGCCAGCATGGGGGTAGCGGGATCACAAGAGACCCAGTACTTC	CASMGVAGSQETQYF
TRBV4-2	TRBJ2-2	TRBD2	.	19	TGTGCCAGCAGCCAAGATGGCCTAGCGGGAATGCCGGCCACCGGGGAGCTGTTTTTT	CASSQDGLAGMPATGELFF
TRBV27	TRBJ2-1	TRBD2	.	16	TGTGCCAGCAGTGTACCAGCGGGAGGGTCCCACAATGAGCAGTTCTTC	CASSVPAGGSHNEQFF
TRBV7-9	TRBJ2-1	.	.	16	TGTGCCAGCAGCTTCACCGGACTTAGCTCCTACAATGAGCAGTTCTTC	CASSFTGLSSYNEQFF
TRBV5-1	TRBJ1-1	.	.	18	TGCGCCAGCAGCTTGGATTGGGCAGAAATAGGGACCGCGGGTGAAGCTTTCTTT	CASSLDWAEIGTAGEAFF